These 5 T cell receptor beta chains originate from one sample sequenced in a study of T cells in Graves' hyperthyroidism and ophthalmopathy. The TCR beta CDR3 regions underwent amplification using RNA transcripts as the source. The TCR CDR3 was amplified in a first-round RT-PCR using the HTBI primer set. TCRdb recomputed calls from the multiplex PCR reads with MiXCR, one row per CDR3 protein. This sample has 500,000 to 600,000 distinct CDR3 sequences, with around 20% found just once. Material: blood. The receptors originated from a man between 35 and 55 years old with Graves' ophthalmopathy.

This clonotype was recorded a few times. This chain joins TRBV20-1 and TRBJ2-2; possible D gene TRBD2, 5 bases. This CDR3 is 14 amino acids long. The V gene lost 1 base and the J gene lost 5 bases, with 11 bases spanning the gap. Germline V lookup: CDR1 DFQATT, CDR2 SNEGSKA (reference sequence). This CDR3 reads CSARGGRGTGELFF. The DNA for the CDR3 is TGCAGTGCTAGAGGAGGTAGAGGGACCGGGGAGCTGTTTTTT.

At least ten counts were recorded for this clonotype. The chain uses TRBV18 and TRBJ2-3; 12 bases fit TRBD2. CDR1 KGHSH and CDR2 LQKENI come from the germline V gene. V was clipped by 4 bases and J by 4 bases; unmatched bases: 6. The CDR3 loop spans 16 amino acids. This CDR3 reads CASSLKTSGGADTQYF. For the CDR3, the DNA is TGTGCCAGCTCACTCAAGACTAGCGGGGGAGCAGATACGCAGTATTTT.

The DNA of the CDR3 is TGTGCCAGCAGTTTAACTAGCGGAGGCGAACCCCTGAAGCAGTACTTC. Amino acids: CASSLTSGGEPLKQYF. This chain connects TRBV28 to TRBJ2-7, with 8 positions matching TRBD2. V lost 2 bases and J lost 8; bases outside the gene matches: 14. CDR1 is MDHEN and CDR2 is SYDVKM in the germline V gene. The CDR3 loop spans 16 amino acids.

V is TRBV19 and J is TRBJ2-7; 7 bases agree with TRBD1. Germline loops: CDR1 LNHDA, CDR2 SQIVND (reference sequence). The CDR3 totals 14 residues. Trimming took 7 bases from V and 6 from J; bases not matched to a gene: 12. The CDR3 bases are TGTGCCAGTAAAAGGACAGGAGCCTCGGTCGAGCAGTACTTC. Encoded protein: CASKRTGASVEQYF.

In its sample, this clonotype was seen a few times. This chain uses TRBV6-2 or TRBV6-3 with TRBJ2-1, with no clear D. The CDR3 covers 13 residues. Germline V gives CDR1 MNHEY, CDR2 SVGEGT. Trimming left V 3 bases short and J 6 bases short, with 9 bases between. The CDR3 is CASSYARLNEQFF. CDR3 nucleotide sequence: TGTGCCAGCAGTTATGCCAGACTCAATGAGCAGTTCTTC.